This T cell receptor beta chain was sequenced in a study of CD8 T cells in Susac syndrome. It was treatment-naive patients with stable or active relapsing-remitting disease who made up the multiple sclerosis controls. An input of roughly 0.45 to 1 ug of RNA was subjected to reverse transcription using random hexamers. A multiplex approach, immunoSEQ multiplex PCR, amplified TCR beta CDR3 across 54 Vbeta and 13 Jbeta. TCRdb re-called the immunoSEQ multiplex PCR reads through MiXCR, storing one row per CDR3 protein. This sample yields 330,000 or so distinct CDR3 sequences, of which about 88% are seen a single time; around 0.18% belongs to the top ten. The receptor was derived from a human donor with multiple sclerosis. Sequences were obtained from CD8+ T cells from PBMCs.

As DNA, the CDR3 is TGTGCCAGCAGTTTTAGCCTTAGCTCCTACGAGCAGTACTTC. Translated, it gives CASSFSLSSYEQYF. The V and J genes are TRBV27 and TRBJ2-7, with D hard to call. Between the trimmed V and J ends, which lost 3 bases and 0 bases, there was a span of 9 bases. Germline-derived CDR1 and CDR2 are MNHEY and SMNVEV (reference sequence). The CDR3 sequence is 14 residues long.